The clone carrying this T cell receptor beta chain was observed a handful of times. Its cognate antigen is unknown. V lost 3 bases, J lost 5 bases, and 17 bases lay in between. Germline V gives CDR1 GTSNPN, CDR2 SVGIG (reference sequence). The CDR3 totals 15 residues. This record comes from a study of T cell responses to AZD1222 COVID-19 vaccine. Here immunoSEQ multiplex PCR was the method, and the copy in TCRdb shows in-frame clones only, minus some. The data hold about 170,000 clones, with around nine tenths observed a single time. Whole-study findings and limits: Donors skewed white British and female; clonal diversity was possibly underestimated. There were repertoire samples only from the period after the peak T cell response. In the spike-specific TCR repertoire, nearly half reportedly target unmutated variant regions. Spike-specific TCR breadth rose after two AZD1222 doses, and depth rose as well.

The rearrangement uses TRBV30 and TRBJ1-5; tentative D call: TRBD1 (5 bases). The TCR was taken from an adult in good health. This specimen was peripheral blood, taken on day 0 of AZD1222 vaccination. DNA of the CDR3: TGTGCCTGGAGCCCAACGGGGGGTACCTATCAGCCCCAGCATTTT. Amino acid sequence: CAWSPTGGTYQPQHF.